The 10 T cell receptor beta chains below come from one sample, sequenced in a study of T cell clonality in common variable immunodeficiency. Regarding the study as a whole: Fewer deletions and N-nucleotide insertions were reportedly seen in common variable immunodeficiency TCR beta sequences.

What these receptors recognize is not known. The data were produced by immunoSEQ multiplex PCR, yet TCRdb's version contains in-frame clones alone and is incomplete. Altogether tens of thousands of clones were found in the sample, and no singletons occur. Sequencing was carried out using peripheral blood mononuclear cells. These TCRs come from a human donor with common variable immunodeficiency.

The table lists this clone with many counts. A read error may produce the germline difference seen at one junction end. Coverage ceases 3 residues before the CDR3 finishes, and the germline J gene fills in the end. The chain uses TRBV7-7 and TRBJ2-3, with TRBD2 matching 9 bases. CDR3 length: 14 residues. Germline V lookup: CDR1 SSHAT, CDR2 FNYEAQ (reference sequence). The part of the CDR3 DNA that was read is TGTGCTAGCAGCCAGGCGGGAGGGGGAGATACG. Amino acid sequence: CASSQAGGGDT. The whole CDR3 is CASSQAGGGDTQYF.

This clone has ten or more counts. The CDR3 end lies 3 residues beyond the end of the read and is filled in from the germline J gene. The chain recombines TRBV20-1 with TRBJ1-2, with 10 bases matching TRBD1. V shed 7 bases and J 5 bases; nucleotides not matched to a gene: 7. The CDR3 totals 13 residues. Germline CDR1 is DFQATT and CDR2 is SNEGSKA (reference sequence). The DNA read from the CDR3 is TGCAGTGTTCGGACAGGGGGAGGTTATGGC. It specifies CSVRTGGGYG. The full CDR3 protein reads CSVRTGGGYGYTF.

Of note for this clone: The CDR3 end falls 3 residues outside the read, so it is completed with the germline J gene. This sequence joins TRBV6-2 or TRBV6-3 and TRBJ1-2; possibly TRBD1 for D (5 bases). The CDR3 has 13 residues. The germline V gene encodes CDR1 MNHEY and CDR2 SVGEGT. The CDR3 reads CASSYSTDRGYTF. The CDR3 bases that were read are TGTGCCAGCAGTTACTCGACAGATAGGGGC.

This clone was seen only a few times. The CDR3 is cut off 3 residues early in the read; its end comes from the germline J gene. The chain has TRBV23-1 and TRBJ1-2; no clear D. TRBV23-1 is designated an ORF whose function remains uncertain. CDR3 length: 14 residues. Trimming removed 11 bases from V and 2 bases from J, with 18 bases in between. Partial CDR3 DNA: TGCGCCGCCACTAAGGCCAACCAGAACTATGGC. This encodes CAATKANQNYG. The whole CDR3 protein reads CAATKANQNYGYTF.

This clone was detected a few times. The read comes to an end 3 residues before the CDR3 does, leaving the germline J gene to fill in the end. V is TRBV7-9 and J is TRBJ1-3, with unresolved D. V was shortened by 5 bases and J by 2 bases, with 10 bases between the two germline ends. From germline, CDR1 is SEHNR and CDR2 FQNEAQ (reference sequence). The CDR3 is 14 residues long. This CDR3 reads CASSSTTAGNTIYF. The covered CDR3 bases are TGTGCCAGCAGCAGCACAACAGCTGGAAACACC.

This clone was recorded a few times. Coverage ceases 3 residues before the CDR3 finishes, and the germline J gene fills in the end. The chain couples TRBV23-1 to TRBJ2-4, with 7 bases aligning to TRBD1. TRBV23-1 is identified as an open reading frame with a role that is uncertain. The CDR3 length is 20 residues. The V and J ends lost 3 bases and 0 bases, in that order; junction bases with no gene match: 17. The CDR3 loop reads CASSHPGGLTLTLAKNIQYF. The part of the CDR3 DNA that was read is TGCGCCAGCAGTCACCCAGGGGGTCTCACCTTGACTCTAGCCAAAAACATT.

This clone was counted ten times or more. The read comes to an end 3 residues before the CDR3 does, leaving the germline J gene to fill in the end. The chain is built from TRBV19 and TRBJ2-7; the D gene is possibly TRBD1 (5 bases). Germline loops: CDR1 LNHDA, CDR2 SQIVND (reference sequence). The CDR3 spans 13 residues. With 3 bases removed from V and 5 bases from J, the gap between germline ends came to 11 bases. The CDR3 DNA, read in part, is TGTGCCAGTAGTATGAGTCGACAGAACGAG. Encoded protein: CASSMSRQNE. The full CDR3 protein is CASSMSRQNEQYF.

Of note for this clone: The sequenced fragment ends 3 residues before the CDR3 boundary, so the rest is inferred from the germline J gene. The V and J genes are TRBV19 and TRBJ2-7; D perhaps matches TRBD2 (6 bases). The V end was cut by 6 bases, the J end by 4 bases, with 16 bases between. The CDR3 runs to 14 residues. Germline-derived CDR1 and CDR2 are LNHDA and SQIVND (reference sequence). CDR3 DNA, as far as it was read: TGTGCCAGTAGAGACCGGGACTTTTCTTACGAG. This encodes CASRDRDFSYE. The full CDR3 protein is CASRDRDFSYEQYF.

Remarks on this clone: Read coverage stops 3 residues before the CDR3 terminus; the germline J gene supplies the remainder. This chain connects TRBV5-1 to TRBJ2-5; D gene unclear. Trimming removed 0 bases from V and 4 bases from J, with 16 bases in between. The germline V gene encodes CDR1 SGHRS and CDR2 YFSETQ. The CDR3 length is 16 residues. CDR3 DNA (partial): TGCGCCAGCAGCTTGGCCGCTGGGCCCCCTCGAGAGACC. Its protein product is CASSLAAGPPRET. The full CDR3 protein reads CASSLAAGPPRETQYF.

About this clone itself: The read terminates 3 residues before the CDR3 end, so the remaining end is supplied by the germline J gene. This chain uses TRBV7-9 with TRBJ2-2; perhaps TRBD1 as D (6 bases). V was trimmed by 2 bases and J by 2 bases, leaving 9 bases between them. The CDR3 length is 15 residues. CDR1 SEHNR and CDR2 FQNEAQ come from the germline V gene (reference sequence). CDR3 DNA (partial): TGTGCCAGCAGCTTACCACAGGGAAACACCGGGGAG. Its translation is CASSLPQGNTGE. The whole CDR3 region reads CASSLPQGNTGELFF.